What follows is one T cell receptor beta chain and its context. Its specificity is unknown. The data are from a study of T cell repertoires in cytomegalovirus infection. Study results and caveats: In two of eight donors, the top clonotype was HLA-C-restricted CMV-specific.

TCRdb reanalysed the reads using MiXCR and keeps one entry per CDR3 protein. The table includes fewer than 1,000,000 distinct CDR3 sequences, approximately 33% detected once. Germline lookup yields CDR1 LGHNA and CDR2 YSLEER. Trimming cost V 2 bases and J 6 bases, with 10 bases left between them. This CDR3 has 13 amino acids. This receptor was obtained from a human donor in good health (CMV status not recorded). Some clones in this sample may be carry-over from other donors' samples. The specimen was cultured CD8+ T cells from PBMCs, collected from culture after CMV antigen stimulation. This chain joins TRBV4-3 and TRBJ1-1, with D uncertain. CDR3 in DNA: TGCGCCAGCAGCCAAAATTCTTTCGCTGAAGCTTTCTTT. This encodes CASSQNSFAEAFF.